This T cell receptor (beta chain) was found in a study of T cell changes during pregnancy in multiple sclerosis. V was clipped by 8 bases and J by 2 bases; unmatched bases: 4. CDR1 and CDR2 from the germline V gene are SGHNT and YENEEA. The CDR3 consists of 14 residues. Measured with immunoSEQ multiplex PCR; TCRdb has only the in-frame clones, and not every one. The sample carries some 90,000 clones, 90% to 95% recorded once. Specimen: peripheral blood, collected after pregnancy. This sequence was found in a female donor in good health, enrolled as a control in a pregnancy study. This rearrangement joins TRBV11-3 to TRBJ2-2, with 8 nucleotides matching TRBD2. This CDR3 is CASGRGVNTGELFF. The CDR3 nucleotides read TGTGCCAGCGGGCGGGGGGTCAACACCGGGGAGCTGTTTTTT.